These 11 T cell receptor beta chains were sequenced from one sample in a study of T cell responses to AZD1222 COVID-19 vaccine. The data were produced by immunoSEQ multiplex PCR, yet TCRdb's version contains in-frame clones alone and is incomplete. The table has roughly 150,000 clones, approximately 88% seen once. Material: peripheral blood, obtained on day 0 of MenACWY control vaccination. The receptor source for this set is an adult in good health.

V usage is TRBV29-1 and J usage is TRBJ2-7, with D perhaps matching TRBD1 (5 bases). With 4 bases removed from V and 3 bases from J, the gap between germline ends came to 10 bases. Germline V gene data show CDR1 as SQVTM and CDR2 as ANQGSEA. The CDR3 sequence is 12 residues long. CDR3: CSVGGRDYEQYF. CDR3 DNA sequence: TGCAGCGTTGGCGGCAGGGACTACGAGCAGTACTTC.

J is TRBJ2-2 and V is TRBV3-1 (or the pseudogene TRBV3-2); tentatively, D is TRBD1 (6 bases). V lost 4 bases and J lost 5, with 11 bases in between. CDR3 length: 14 amino acids. Germline V gives CDR1 LGHDT, CDR2 YNNKEL (reference sequence). CDR3 amino acids: CASSRSGETGELFF. DNA of the CDR3: TGTGCCAGCAGCCGGTCAGGGGAAACCGGGGAGCTGTTTTTT.

This chain links TRBV5-8 with TRBJ2-7; no firm D call. This CDR3 region has 11 residues. CDR1 and CDR2 from the germline V gene are SGHTS and YDEGEE. Trimming pared 4 bases from V and 5 bases from J, leaving 7 bases between. The CDR3 sequence is CASSPPHEQYF. The DNA for the CDR3 is TGTGCCAGCAGCCCTCCGCACGAGCAGTACTTC.

The V and J genes are TRBV4-3 and TRBJ2-5, with D perhaps TRBD2 (5 bases). Germline V gene sequence: CDR1 LGHNA, CDR2 YSLEER. CDR3 length: 14 amino acids. V lost 1 base to trimming and J lost 5 bases, with 11 bases between them. The CDR3 is CASSQGVVAETQYF. CDR3 nucleotide sequence: TGCGCCAGCAGCCAAGGGGTGGTAGCGGAGACCCAGTACTTC.

This clone was picked up a small number of times. The chain couples TRBV5-1 to TRBJ1-2; no clear D. The CDR3 is 13 residues long. V dropped 1 base and J dropped 10 bases, with 14 bases sitting between them. Per the germline V gene, CDR1 is SGHRS and CDR2 is YFSETQ. This CDR3 reads CASSLYRPPSYTF. The CDR3 DNA is TGCGCCAGCAGCTTGTATAGGCCGCCGTCCTACACCTTC. Supplemented by reference TRBV5-1 and TRBJ1-2, the full variable domain reads KAGVTQTPRYLIKTRGQQVTLSCSPISGHRSVSWYQQTPGQGLQFLFEYFSETQRNKGNFPGRFSGRQFSNSRSEMNVSTLELGDSALYLCASSLYRPPSYTFGSGTRLTVV.

This clone turned up a few times. The J gene is TRBJ2-3, the V gene TRBV30; 8 positions match TRBD2. Trimming at V came to 7 bases and at J to 1 base, leaving 4 bases not matched to a gene. Per germline, CDR1 GTSNPN and CDR2 SVGIG (reference sequence). The CDR3 spans 13 residues. The CDR3 reads CASALAGTDTQYF. The CDR3 DNA is TGTGCCTCTGCACTAGCGGGCACAGATACGCAGTATTTT.

As regards this clone: Other DNA sequences in this sample translate to the same CDR3. The V and J genes are TRBV30 and TRBJ1-1; the D is unclear. In germline, CDR1 is GTSNPN, CDR2 SVGIG (reference sequence). V lost 0 bases and J 5 bases, leaving 4 bases between the germline ends. This CDR3 comprises 11 residues. DNA of the CDR3: TGTGCCTGGAGTGTCGAAACTGAAGCTTTCTTT. Amino acids: CAWSVETEAFF.

V usage is TRBV20-1 and J usage is TRBJ1-1; D uncertain. The CDR3 has 13 residues. Germline V gives CDR1 DFQATT, CDR2 SNEGSKA (reference sequence). V was cut by 3 bases and J by 3 bases, with 11 bases left in between. The CDR3 reads CSASRQADTEAFF. CDR3 DNA: TGCAGTGCTAGTAGGCAGGCTGACACTGAAGCTTTCTTT.

The chain recombines TRBV6-5 with TRBJ1-2; possibly TRBD1 for D (6 bases). V dropped 4 bases and J dropped 2 bases, with 11 bases sitting between them. There are 14 residues in the CDR3. Germline CDR1 and CDR2: MNHEY and SVGAGI. Here the CDR3 DNA reads TGTGCCAGCAGTTCGTCGGACAGAAACTATGGCTACACCTTC. Residues: CASSSSDRNYGYTF.

The rearrangement joins TRBV4-1 to TRBJ1-1; 9 nucleotides agree with TRBD1. The CDR3 is 14 amino acids. V gave up 5 bases and J gave up 4 bases; unmatched junction bases: 5. Germline CDR1 MGHRA, CDR2 YSYEKL. CDR3 in amino acids: CASSSPTGGTEAFF. The CDR3 DNA reads as TGCGCCAGCAGCTCCCCGACAGGGGGCACTGAAGCTTTCTTT.

The V gene is TRBV5-1, the J gene TRBJ2-5; the D gene is possibly TRBD1 (6 bases). Per the germline V gene, CDR1 is SGHRS and CDR2 is YFSETQ. V lost 4 bases and J 2 bases, leaving 9 bases between the germline ends. This CDR3 comprises 13 residues. The CDR3 loop reads CASSRQVQETQYF. Written as DNA, the CDR3 is TGCGCCAGCAGCAGACAGGTTCAAGAGACCCAGTACTTC.